A selection of T cell receptor beta chains follows, all from one sample in a study of blood T cells in healthy people across ages. TCRdb independently ran MiXCR on the 5' RACE reads; one entry per CDR3 protein. The repertoire consists of some 1,000,000 distinct CDR3 sequences, with roughly a quarter occurring once and the leading ten covering about 0.69%. These data were also reused for a study on T cells of mothers and their children.

The sample was blood. The receptors originated from a girl aged 2 to 9 in good health. CDR3s include the opening cysteine and the closing phenylalanine or tryptophan. The D gene is left open where the match is weak. Size is omitted from some rows. Given values are once, few, many or a class for expanded clones.

clone size,D gene,V gene,CDR3 protein
NA,NA,TRBV20-1,CSAAKAGINEKLFF
few,NA,TRBV29-1,CSVDWSAYEQFF
few,NA,TRBV7-3,CASSSQAGYQETQYF
NA,NA,TRBV29-1,CSAEDRHQETQYF
few,NA,TRBV14,CASSHGESYEQYF
NA,TRBD1,TRBV28,CASSPRRDRTLYQPQHF
NA,TRBD1,TRBV7-9,CASSRQGAWGYTF
few,NA,TRBV5-8,CASSGMAGAMGTGELFF
few,NA,TRBV7-6,CASSYRPREGYTF
few,NA,TRBV20-1,CSARESRGIGGYTF
NA,TRBD2,TRBV20-1,CSAMMASGRGEQFF
few,NA,TRBV7-9,CASSIDPRMGNEQFF
NA,NA,TRBV11-3,CASSRTADSGNTIYF
few,NA,TRBV29-1,CSVVQDMNEAFF
few,TRBD2,TRBV29-1,CSVEEAGGGETQYF
few,NA,TRBV6-2/TRBV6-3,CASSTRTEDEKLFF
NA,NA,TRBV19,CASSMFGDSGANVLTF
NA,NA,TRBV7-9,CASSLDPATYEQYF
NA,TRBD2,TRBV10-3,CAISESSGGADNEQFF
many,TRBD1,TRBV5-5,CASSPRTGKETQYF
NA,NA,TRBV6-2/TRBV6-3,CASSFPHVEAFF
NA,NA,TRBV4-3,CASSQDSRGLETQYF
few,TRBD1,TRBV20-1,CSANDRGGYGYTF
NA,NA,TRBV6-5,CASSDESYEQYF
NA,NA,TRBV28,CASSSLGEGDEKLFF
NA,TRBD1,TRBV7-9,CASSHTGGNTGELFF
few,NA,TRBV29-1,CSVVGDRGYEQYF
few,TRBD2,TRBV6-1,CASSQTLAGGLDEQFF
many,TRBD2,TRBV7-6,CASSPSLAGVGDEQFF
NA,NA,TRBV28,CASSFVGREADTQYF
few,NA,TRBV20-1,CSARDWQGRDEKLFF
once,NA,TRBV12-3/TRBV12-4,CARGSTDTQYF
NA,NA,TRBV5-1,CDSSLAGSTEAFF
NA,TRBD2,TRBV5-4,CASSPPSSGRGADTQYF
NA,NA,TRBV29-1,CSVEEGTNTQYF
many,TRBD2,TRBV7-3,CASSLIAGARETQYF
once,TRBD2,TRBV7-9,CASSPTSGGSTDTQYF
NA,TRBD1,TRBV11-2,CASSLETGVYEQYF
NA,NA,TRBV19,CASSFPLTLGGGQPQHF
few,TRBD1,TRBV24-1,CATSDGTGGPYGYTF
NA,TRBD2,TRBV6-5,CASSYSLNLLAGEYEQYF
NA,NA,TRBV20-1,CSAKGAGKSFYGYTF
NA,NA,TRBV6-1,CASSGTSGRIYEQYF
few,NA,TRBV3-1,CASSPAGVTDTQYF
few,NA,TRBV7-2,CASSPAVRANEQFF
few,NA,TRBV3-1,CASSEPGRSYNEQFF
NA,NA,TRBV6-2/TRBV6-3,CASSYSFGAIVLNEQFF
NA,NA,TRBV12-3/TRBV12-4,CASSSGLDSREKLFF
NA,TRBD1,TRBV7-2,CASSSRTGFGEQFF
many,NA,TRBV9,CASSVVSQETQYF
few,NA,TRBV7-9,CASSLEVVHEQYF
few,NA,TRBV6-1,CASTKWEKGLQETQYF
NA,NA,TRBV15,CATSRDIGTQIREQFF
NA,NA,TRBV7-9,CASSLTGMEGSPLHF
NA,NA,TRBV13,CASSFQSNLAKNIQYF
few,TRBD2,TRBV7-9,CASSLDRGLAGVVEQFF
NA,NA,TRBV7-2,CASSLVIGDTQYF
NA,NA,TRBV9,CASSVPDNPDEQYF
NA,TRBD1,TRBV7-9,CASSLGQGEFF